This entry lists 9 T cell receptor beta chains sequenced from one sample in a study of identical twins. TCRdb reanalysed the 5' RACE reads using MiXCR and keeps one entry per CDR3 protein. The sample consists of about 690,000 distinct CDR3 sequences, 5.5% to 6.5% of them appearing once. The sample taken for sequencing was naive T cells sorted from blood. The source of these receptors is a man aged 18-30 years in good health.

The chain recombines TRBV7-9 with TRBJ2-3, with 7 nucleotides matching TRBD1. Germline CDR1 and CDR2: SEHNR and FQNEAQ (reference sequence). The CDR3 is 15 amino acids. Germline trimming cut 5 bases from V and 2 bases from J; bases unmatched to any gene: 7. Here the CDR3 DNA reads TGTGCCAGCAGCAAGCTTGGACAGGCCACAGATACGCAGTATTTT. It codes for CASSKLGQATDTQYF.

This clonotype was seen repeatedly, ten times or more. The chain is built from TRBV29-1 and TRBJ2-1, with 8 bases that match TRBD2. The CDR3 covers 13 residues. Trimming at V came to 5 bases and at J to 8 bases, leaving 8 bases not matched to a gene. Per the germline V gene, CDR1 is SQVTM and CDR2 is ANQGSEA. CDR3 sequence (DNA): TGCAGCGTTTTAAGCGGGAGTCAGTATGAGCAGTTCTTC. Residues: CSVLSGSQYEQFF.

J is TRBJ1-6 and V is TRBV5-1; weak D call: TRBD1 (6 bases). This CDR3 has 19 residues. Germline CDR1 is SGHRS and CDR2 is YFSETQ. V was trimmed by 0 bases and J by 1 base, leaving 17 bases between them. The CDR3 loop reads CASSLGQDLGVSYNSPLHF. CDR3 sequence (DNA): TGCGCCAGCAGCTTGGGACAGGACCTCGGAGTATCCTATAATTCACCCCTCCACTTT.

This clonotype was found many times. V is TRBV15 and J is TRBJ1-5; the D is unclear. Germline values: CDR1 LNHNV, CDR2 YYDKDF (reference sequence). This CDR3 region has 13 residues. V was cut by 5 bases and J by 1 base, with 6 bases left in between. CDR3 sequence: CATSSRSNQPQHF. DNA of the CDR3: TGTGCCACCAGCTCGCGAAGCAATCAGCCCCAGCATTTT.

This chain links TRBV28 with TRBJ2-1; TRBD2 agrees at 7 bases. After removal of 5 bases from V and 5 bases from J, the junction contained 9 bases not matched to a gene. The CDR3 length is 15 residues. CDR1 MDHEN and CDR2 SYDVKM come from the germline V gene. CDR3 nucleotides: TGTGCCAGCAGTCCCCCCGCCGGACTAGACAATGAGCAGTTCTTC. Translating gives CASSPPAGLDNEQFF. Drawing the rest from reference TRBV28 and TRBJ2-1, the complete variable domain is DVKVTQSSRYLVKRTGEKVFLECVQDMDHENMFWYRQDPGLGLRLIYFSYDVKMKEKGDIPEGYSVSREKKERFSLILESASTNQTSMYLCASSPPAGLDNEQFFGPGTRLTVL.

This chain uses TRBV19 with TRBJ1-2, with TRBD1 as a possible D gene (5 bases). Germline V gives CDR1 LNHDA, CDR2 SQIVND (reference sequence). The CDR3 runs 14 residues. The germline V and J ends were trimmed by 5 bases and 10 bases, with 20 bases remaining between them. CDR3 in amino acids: CASSGTGDLWDYTF. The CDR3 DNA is TGTGCCAGTAGTGGCACGGGGGATTTGTGGGACTACACCTTC.

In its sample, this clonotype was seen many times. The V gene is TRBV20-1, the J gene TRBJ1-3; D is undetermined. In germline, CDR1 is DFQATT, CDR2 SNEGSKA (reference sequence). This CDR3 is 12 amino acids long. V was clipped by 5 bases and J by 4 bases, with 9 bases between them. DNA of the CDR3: TGCAGTGCTCCCCACCTGGGAAACACCATATATTTT. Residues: CSAPHLGNTIYF.

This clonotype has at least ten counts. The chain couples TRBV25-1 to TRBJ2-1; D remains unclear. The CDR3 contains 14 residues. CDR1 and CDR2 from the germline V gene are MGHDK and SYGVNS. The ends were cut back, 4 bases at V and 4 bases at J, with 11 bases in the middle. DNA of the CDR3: TGTGCCAGCAGTGGTGCGAGAATATACAATGAGCAGTTCTTC. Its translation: CASSGARIYNEQFF.

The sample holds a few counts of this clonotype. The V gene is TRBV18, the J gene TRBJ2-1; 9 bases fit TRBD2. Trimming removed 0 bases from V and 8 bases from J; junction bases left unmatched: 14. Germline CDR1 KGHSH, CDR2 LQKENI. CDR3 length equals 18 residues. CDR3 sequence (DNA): TGTGCCAGCTCACCACCATTCGCGGGAGGGCCGAAGTCGCATGAGCAGTTCTTC. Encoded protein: CASSPPFAGGPKSHEQFF. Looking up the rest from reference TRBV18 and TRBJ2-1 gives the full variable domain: NAGVMQNPRHLVRRRGQEARLRCSPMKGHSHVYWYRQLPEEGLKFMVYLQKENIIDESGMPKERFSAEFPKEGPSILRIQQVVRGDSAAYFCASSPPFAGGPKSHEQFFGPGTRLTVL.